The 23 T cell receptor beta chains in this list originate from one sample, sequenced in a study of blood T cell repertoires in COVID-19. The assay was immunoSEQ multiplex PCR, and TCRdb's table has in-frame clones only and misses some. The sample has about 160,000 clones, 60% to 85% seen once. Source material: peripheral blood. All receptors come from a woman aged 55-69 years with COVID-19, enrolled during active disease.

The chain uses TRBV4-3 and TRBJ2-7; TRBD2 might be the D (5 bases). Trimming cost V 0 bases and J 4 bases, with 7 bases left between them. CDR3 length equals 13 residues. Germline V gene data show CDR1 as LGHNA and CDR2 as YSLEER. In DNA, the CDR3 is TGCGCCAGCAGCCAAGACCTAGCATACGAGCAGTACTTC. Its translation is CASSQDLAYEQYF.

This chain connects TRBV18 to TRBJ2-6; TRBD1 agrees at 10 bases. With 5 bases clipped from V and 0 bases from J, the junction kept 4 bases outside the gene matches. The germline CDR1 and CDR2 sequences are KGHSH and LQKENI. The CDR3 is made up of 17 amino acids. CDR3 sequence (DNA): TGTGCCAGCTCATCCCGGACAGGGGGCTCTGGGGCCAACGTCCTGACTTTC. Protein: CASSSRTGGSGANVLTF.

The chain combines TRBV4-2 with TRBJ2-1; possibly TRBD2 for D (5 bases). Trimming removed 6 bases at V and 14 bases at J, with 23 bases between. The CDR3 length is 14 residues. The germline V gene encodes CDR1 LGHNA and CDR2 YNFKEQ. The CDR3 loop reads CASSPASASPGEFF. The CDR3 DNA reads TGTGCCAGCAGTCCTGCCTCAGCGAGCCCCGGGGAGTTCTTC.

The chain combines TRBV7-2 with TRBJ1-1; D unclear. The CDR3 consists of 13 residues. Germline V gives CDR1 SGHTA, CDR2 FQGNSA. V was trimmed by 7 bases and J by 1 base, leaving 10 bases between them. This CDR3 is CASNPGWNTEAFF. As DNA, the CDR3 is TGTGCCAGCAACCCGGGATGGAACACTGAAGCTTTCTTT.

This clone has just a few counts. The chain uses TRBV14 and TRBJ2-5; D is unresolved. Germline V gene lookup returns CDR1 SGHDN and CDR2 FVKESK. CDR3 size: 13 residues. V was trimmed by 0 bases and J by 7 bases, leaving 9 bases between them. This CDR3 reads CASSQDARGTQYF. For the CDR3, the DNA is TGTGCCAGCAGCCAAGATGCAAGAGGGACCCAGTACTTC.

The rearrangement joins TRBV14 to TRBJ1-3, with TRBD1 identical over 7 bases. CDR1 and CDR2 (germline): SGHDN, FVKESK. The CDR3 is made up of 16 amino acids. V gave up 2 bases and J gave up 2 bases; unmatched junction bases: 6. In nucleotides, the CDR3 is TGTGCCAGCAGCCAAACTTGGGGACAGCCTGGAAACACCATATATTTT. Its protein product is CASSQTWGQPGNTIYF.

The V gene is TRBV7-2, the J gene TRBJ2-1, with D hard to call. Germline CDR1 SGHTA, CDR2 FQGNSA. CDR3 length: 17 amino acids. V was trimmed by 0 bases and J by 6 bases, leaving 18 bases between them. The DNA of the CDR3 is TGTGCCAGCAGCTTAGCTCGCTGGAGTTCATTGGGCAATGAGCAGTTCTTC. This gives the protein CASSLARWSSLGNEQFF.

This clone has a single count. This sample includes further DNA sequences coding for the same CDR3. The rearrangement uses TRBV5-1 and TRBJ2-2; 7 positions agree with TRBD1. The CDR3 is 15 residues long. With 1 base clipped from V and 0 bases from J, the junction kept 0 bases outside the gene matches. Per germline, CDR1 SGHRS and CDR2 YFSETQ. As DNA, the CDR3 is TGCGCCAGCAGCTTGCAGGGGGCGAACACCGGGGAGCTGTTTTTT. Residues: CASSLQGANTGELFF. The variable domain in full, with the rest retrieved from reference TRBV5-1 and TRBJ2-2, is KAGVTQTPRYLIKTRGQQVTLSCSPISGHRSVSWYQQTPGQGLQFLFEYFSETQRNKGNFPGRFSGRQFSNSRSEMNVSTLELGDSALYLCASSLQGANTGELFFGEGSRLTVL.

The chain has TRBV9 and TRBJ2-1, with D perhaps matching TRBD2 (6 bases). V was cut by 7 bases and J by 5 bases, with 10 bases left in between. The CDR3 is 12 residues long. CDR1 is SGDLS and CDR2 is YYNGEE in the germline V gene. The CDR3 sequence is CASGRWDNEQFF. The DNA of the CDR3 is TGTGCCAGCGGGAGGTGGGACAATGAGCAGTTCTTC.

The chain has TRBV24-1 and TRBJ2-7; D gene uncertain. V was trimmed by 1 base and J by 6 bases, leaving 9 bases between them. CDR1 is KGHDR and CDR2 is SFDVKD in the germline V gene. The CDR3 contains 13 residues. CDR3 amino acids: CATSDFRAIEQYF. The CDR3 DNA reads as TGTGCCACCAGTGATTTCCGAGCCATCGAGCAGTACTTC.

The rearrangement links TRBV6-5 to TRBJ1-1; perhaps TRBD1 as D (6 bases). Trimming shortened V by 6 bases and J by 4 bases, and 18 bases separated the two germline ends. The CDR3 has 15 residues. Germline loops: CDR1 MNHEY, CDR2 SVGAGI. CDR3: CASRSSRQGSTEAFF. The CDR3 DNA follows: TGTGCCAGCAGATCTTCTAGGCAGGGGAGCACTGAAGCTTTCTTT.

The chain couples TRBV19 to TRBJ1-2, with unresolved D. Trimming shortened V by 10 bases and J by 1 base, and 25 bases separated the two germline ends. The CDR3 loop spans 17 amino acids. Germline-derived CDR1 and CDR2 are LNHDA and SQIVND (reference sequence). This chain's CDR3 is CATSGHLIGPGNYGYTF. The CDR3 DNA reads TGTGCCACCAGTGGGCATTTAATTGGCCCCGGTAACTATGGCTACACCTTC.

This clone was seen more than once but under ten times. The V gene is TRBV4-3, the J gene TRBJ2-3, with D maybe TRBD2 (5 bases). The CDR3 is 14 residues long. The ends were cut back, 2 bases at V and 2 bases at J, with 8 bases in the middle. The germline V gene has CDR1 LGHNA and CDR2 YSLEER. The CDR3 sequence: CASSQTSNTDTQYF. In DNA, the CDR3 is TGCGCCAGCAGCCAAACTAGTAACACAGATACGCAGTATTTT.

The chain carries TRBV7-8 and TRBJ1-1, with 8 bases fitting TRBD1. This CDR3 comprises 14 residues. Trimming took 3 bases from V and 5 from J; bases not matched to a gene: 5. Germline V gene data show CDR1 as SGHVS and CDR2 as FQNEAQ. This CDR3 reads CASSLDRVGTEAFF. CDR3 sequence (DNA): TGTGCCAGCAGCTTGGACAGGGTGGGAACTGAAGCTTTCTTT.

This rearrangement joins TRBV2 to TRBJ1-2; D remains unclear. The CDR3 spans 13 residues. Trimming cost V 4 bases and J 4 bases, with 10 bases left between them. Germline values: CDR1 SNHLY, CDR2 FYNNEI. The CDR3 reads CASSAARGYGYTF. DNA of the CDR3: TGTGCCAGCAGTGCGGCCCGGGGCTATGGCTACACCTTC.

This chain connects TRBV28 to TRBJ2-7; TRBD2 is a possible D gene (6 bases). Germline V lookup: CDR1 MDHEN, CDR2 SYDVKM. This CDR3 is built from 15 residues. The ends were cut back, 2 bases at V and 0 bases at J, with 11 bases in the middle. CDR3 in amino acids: CASSLGGANSYEQYF. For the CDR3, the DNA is TGTGCCAGCAGTTTAGGCGGGGCCAACTCCTACGAGCAGTACTTC.

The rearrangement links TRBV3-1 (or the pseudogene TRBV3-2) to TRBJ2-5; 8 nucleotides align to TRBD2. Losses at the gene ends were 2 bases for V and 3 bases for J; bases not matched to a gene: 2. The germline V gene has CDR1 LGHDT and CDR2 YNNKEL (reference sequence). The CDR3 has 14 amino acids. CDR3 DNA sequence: TGTGCCAGCAGCCAAACACTAGCGGAAGAGACCCAGTACTTC. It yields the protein CASSQTLAEETQYF.

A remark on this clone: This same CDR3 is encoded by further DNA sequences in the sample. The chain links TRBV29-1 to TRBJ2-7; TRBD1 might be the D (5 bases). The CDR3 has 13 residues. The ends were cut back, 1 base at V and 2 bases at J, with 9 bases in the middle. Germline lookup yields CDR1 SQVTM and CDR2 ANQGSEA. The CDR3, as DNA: TGCAGCGTTGAAGGCCAGGGCACCTACGAGCAGTACTTC. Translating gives CSVEGQGTYEQYF.

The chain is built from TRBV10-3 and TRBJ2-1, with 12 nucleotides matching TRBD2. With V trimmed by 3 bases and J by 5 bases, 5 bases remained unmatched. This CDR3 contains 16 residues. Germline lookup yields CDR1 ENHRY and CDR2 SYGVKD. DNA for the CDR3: TGTGCCATCAGTGAATCTAGCGGGGGGGCTAACAATGAGCAGTTCTTC. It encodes CAISESSGGANNEQFF.

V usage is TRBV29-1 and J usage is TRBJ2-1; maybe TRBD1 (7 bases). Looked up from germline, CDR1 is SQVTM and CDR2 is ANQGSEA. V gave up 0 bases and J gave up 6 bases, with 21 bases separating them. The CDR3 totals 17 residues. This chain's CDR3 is CSVEDPVRRGQINEQFF. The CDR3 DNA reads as TGCAGCGTTGAAGATCCGGTTCGGAGGGGGCAGATCAATGAGCAGTTCTTC.

The CDR3 loop is CAWMASYEQYF. The CDR3, as DNA: TGTGCCTGGATGGCCTCCTACGAGCAGTACTTC. The chain links TRBV30 to TRBJ2-7; the D is unclear. The CDR3 has 11 residues. Trimming cost V 4 bases and J 0 bases, with 4 bases left between them. Per germline, CDR1 GTSNPN and CDR2 SVGIG (reference sequence). The whole variable domain, remainder taken from reference TRBV30 and TRBJ2-7, is SQTIHQWPATLVQPVGSPLSLECTVEGTSNPNLYWYRQAAGRGLQLLFYSVGIGQISSEVPQNLSASRPQDRQFILSSKKLLLSDSGFYLCAWMASYEQYFGPGTRLTVT.

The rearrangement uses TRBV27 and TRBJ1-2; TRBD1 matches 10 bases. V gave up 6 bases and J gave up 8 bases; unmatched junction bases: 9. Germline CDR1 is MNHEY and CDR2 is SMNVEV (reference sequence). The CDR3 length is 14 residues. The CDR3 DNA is TGTGCCAGCAGCCGCCCGGGACAGGGGTCCGGCTACACCTTC. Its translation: CASSRPGQGSGYTF.

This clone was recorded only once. The CDR3 loop reads CASGGGSNEKLFF. The CDR3, as DNA: TGTGCCAGCGGCGGGGGTTCTAATGAAAAACTGTTTTTT. J is TRBJ1-4 and V is TRBV28; D may be TRBD1 (5 bases). CDR1 is MDHEN and CDR2 is SYDVKM in the germline V gene. This CDR3 spans 13 amino acids. Trimming shortened V by 8 bases and J by 3 bases, and 10 bases separated the two germline ends. Using reference TRBV28 and TRBJ1-4 for the parts outside the CDR3, the full variable domain is DVKVTQSSRYLVKRTGEKVFLECVQDMDHENMFWYRQDPGLGLRLIYFSYDVKMKEKGDIPEGYSVSREKKERFSLILESASTNQTSMYLCASGGGSNEKLFFGSGTQLSVL.